The T cell receptor beta chain described here comes from a study of STAT5B mutations in CD4+ large granular lymphocyte leukemia. Points from the study as a whole: The CD4+ versus CD8+ T-LGLL clonality difference may reflect limited sample size.

Details on this clone: Antigen unknown.

CDR1 is SGHRS, CDR2 YFSETQ, per germline. V was clipped by 0 bases and J by 4 bases, with 14 bases between them. The CDR3 has 15 residues. The method was immunoSEQ multiplex PCR; TCRdb's version includes in-frame clones alone and lacks a portion of them. Seen here are 35,000 to 40,000 clones, more than 60% observed once, and the top ten hold around 0.57%. Sample: CD4+ T cells from blood buffy coats. The chain is built from TRBV5-1 and TRBJ2-7, with D tentatively TRBD2 (6 bases). This TCR came from a human donor in good health. In nucleotides, the CDR3 is TGCGCCAGCAGCTTGGCCTGGACCGGGGGTTACGAGCAGTACTTC. As protein: CASSLAWTGGYEQYF. Full variable domain (rest looked up from reference TRBV5-1 and TRBJ2-7): KAGVTQTPRYLIKTRGQQVTLSCSPISGHRSVSWYQQTPGQGLQFLFEYFSETQRNKGNFPGRFSGRQFSNSRSEMNVSTLELGDSALYLCASSLAWTGGYEQYFGPGTRLTVT.